This T cell receptor beta chain was recorded in a study of T cells in Graves' hyperthyroidism and ophthalmopathy. Study-wide points: From stable hyperthyroidism, ophthalmopathy was set apart by a 13 V-J model.

In this sample, this clonotype turned up many times. As yet, its antigen is unknown. RNA transcripts were the template for amplifying TCR beta CDR3 regions. First-round RT-PCR targeting the TCR CDR3 was performed with the HTBI primer set. TCRdb reprocessed the multiplex PCR reads via MiXCR and lists one record per CDR3 protein. This table has roughly 640,000 distinct CDR3 sequences, approximately 16% appearing once. Specimen: blood. The origin of this receptor is a woman aged 40 to 50 with Graves' ophthalmopathy.

CDR3: CATGQGHSYNEQFF. CDR3 nucleotides: TGTGCCACCGGACAGGGCCACTCCTACAATGAGCAGTTCTTC. The chain carries TRBV2 and TRBJ2-1; the match to TRBD1 covers 8 bases. Germline CDR1 SNHLY, CDR2 FYNNEI. V lost 10 bases, J lost 0 bases, and 5 bases stayed unmatched. The length of the CDR3 is 14 residues.